Included here is one T cell receptor (beta chain) sequence, with context. This clone's antigen is unknown. No clone much larger than this one lies a single base away; base qualities are absent. The CDR3 runs 16 amino acids, cysteine and phenylalanine included. Of the read, only the CDR3 DNA is kept; its 48 bases are in frame from base 1. Trimming leaves V shorter by 2 bases and J shorter by 8 bases, with the junction holding 8 bases beyond the gene matches. The germline V gene provides CDR1 KGHDR and CDR2 SFDVKD. This entry belongs to a study of blood T cell repertoires in COVID-19 (dated by TCRdb to the early 2020s). Notes on the research overall: Samples covering the acute and convalescent phases of COVID-19 were provided by collaborators in the United States, Italy and Spain. The material from the prospective study consisted of cDNA or gDNA derived from T cells, B-cell-depleted T cells, or PBMCs. The dataset comprised deeply sampled blood TCRbeta repertoires from subjects exposed to, actively infected with, or recovered from COVID-19. A freely available public database, intended as a resource for researchers studying the immune response to SARS-CoV-2, is where the repertoires were released. Samples came from the ongoing ImmuneRACE study (first 160 participants) plus 1,254 subjects from 6 global collaborators. A de-identified subject ID, COVID-19 status, age in years and sex were almost always included in the sample metadata. Where available, HLA class I and class II types were taken from metadata supplied by the sample provider and were not determined by assay-based typing. Paper-wide results and their limitations: The quantity of clinical and demographic metadata differed by source and by participant and was supplied without curation.

The collaborating institutions used their own protocols to collect whole blood in K2EDTA tubes. Collaborator samples were shipped for TCRbeta analysis as frozen whole blood, isolated PBMCs, or DNA extracted from either sample type. The immunoSEQ Assay, a bias-controlled multiplex PCR, was used to amplify TCRbeta CDR3 regions from genomic DNA. Per the authors' processing: Within the assay, amplification of reference gene primers was used to estimate how many nucleated cells each sample contained. To quantify the absolute abundance of each unique TCRbeta CDR3 rearrangement, sequence reads were collapsed and filtered. For each sample, productive Simpson clonality was calculated by taking the square root of Simpson's diversity index across productive rearrangements. TCRdb took over this immuneACCESS table, retaining in-frame rearrangements with V and J assigned. Such tables are incomplete; in checked studies, under half of the missing clones stem from an unresolved V gene, and the remainder is unexplained. V, J and clone size were drawn from that table, and D and trimming were deduced from the DNA. The sample table shows about 73,000 clones, and roughly nine tenths are seen once. Roughly 8.8% of the sample is taken by the ten largest.

Specimen: peripheral blood. The source is a man older than 75 with acute or convalescent COVID-19. The chain employs TRBV24-1 and TRBJ1-4; TRBD1 agrees with 9 junctional bases. For the CDR3, the sequence is CATSDSKDRGGEKLFF. The nucleotide sequence is TGTGCCACCAGTGATTCCAAGGACAGGGGAGGAGAAAAACTGTTTTTT.